The entry below gives a single T cell receptor beta chain sequence along with its context. What it binds is not known. The table came from immunoSEQ multiplex PCR; TCRdb's copy has only in-frame clones and leaves some out. The sample records more than 30,000 clones, approximately 88% being singletons. This specimen belongs to a study of STAT5B mutations in CD4+ large granular lymphocyte leukemia. General study points: About a quarter of private leukemic clonotypes occurred rarely in other patients' non-leukemic repertoires.

Germline V gene data show CDR1 as DFQATT and CDR2 as SNEGSKA (reference sequence). Trimming cost V 7 bases and J 3 bases; bases outside gene matches: 0. This CDR3 comprises 10 residues. Sequencing was done on a sample of CD4+ T cells from blood buffy coats. The TCR was taken from a human donor in good health. The V gene is TRBV20-1, the J gene TRBJ2-7; 7 bases match TRBD2. The CDR3 reads CSVAGYEQYF. CDR3 nucleotides: TGCAGTGTAGCGGGCTACGAGCAGTACTTC.